The T cell receptor beta chain under discussion was sequenced for a study of CD8 T cells in ankylosing spondylitis (TCRdb year 2017). With regard to the full study: The study set out to find disease-linked TCR variants by profiling T cell receptor beta repertoires in ankylosing spondylitis patients and healthy donors. Peripheral blood samples were taken, and synovial fluid was additionally collected from ankylosing spondylitis patients. The full study cohort comprised around 25 ankylosing spondylitis patients and approximately 100 healthy donors. On the study overall, not on this receptor specifically: Blood from ankylosing spondylitis patients appeared to be characterized by a TCR beta motif made up of eight highly homologous amino acid variants. Some motif variants had previously been reported in the synovial fluid and blood of reactive arthritis patients, which suggests shared mechanisms of disease initiation. The disease-linked clones had a CD8+ phenotype and were found at relatively low frequencies in peripheral blood. According to the report, matched synovial fluid samples from ankylosing spondylitis patients were significantly enriched for the disease-linked clones.

Including cysteine and phenylalanine, the CDR3 has 13 amino acids. Only the CDR3 region is kept as DNA, spanning 39 bases read in frame from base 1. Trimming removed 0 bases from V and 0 bases from J, leaving 2 bases between the germline ends. The germline V gene sets CDR1 to MNHEY and CDR2 to SVGAGI. Of note for this clonotype: Its antigen specificity is not known. Base qualities are not provided; no much larger clone lies one nucleotide away.

The sequencing machine was an Illumina HiSeq 2500. Quantitative 5'-RACE with molecular barcodes was the method used to prepare the TCR beta libraries. As for the original processing: Disease-linked TCR variants were identified with a new computational method built on a probabilistic model of VDJ rearrangement. The public reads were reprocessed in TCRdb via fastp at Q25 and MiXCR, keeping in-frame beta chains. Every distinct CDR3 protein forms one entry, paired with its most common genes and DNA. The V and J calls shown here were made by TCRdb, not taken from the authors' results. The sample table records about 500,000 distinct CDR3 sequences; more than 9.5% of these occur just once. 6.8% of the sample is held by the ten biggest clonotypes.

The sequencing sample was made of blood, either unsorted or a sorted T cell fraction (not recorded which). Recombination joined TRBV6-5 with TRBJ1-2, with an unclear D gene assignment. This TCR came from a male donor with ankylosing spondylitis. The nucleotide sequence is given as TGTGCCAGCAGTTACTCAGCTAACTATGGCTACACCTTC. The encoded protein is CASSYSANYGYTF.